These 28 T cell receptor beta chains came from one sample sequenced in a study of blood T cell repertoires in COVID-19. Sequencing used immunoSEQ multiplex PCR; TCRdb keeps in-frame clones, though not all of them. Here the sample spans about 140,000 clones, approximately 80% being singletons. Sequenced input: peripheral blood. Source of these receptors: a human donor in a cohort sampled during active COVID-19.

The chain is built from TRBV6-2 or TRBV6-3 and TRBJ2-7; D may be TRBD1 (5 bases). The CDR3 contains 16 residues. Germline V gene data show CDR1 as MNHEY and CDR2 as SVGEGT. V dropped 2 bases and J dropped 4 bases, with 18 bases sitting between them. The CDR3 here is CASSYVQASLIYEQYF. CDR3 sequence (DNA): TGTGCCAGCAGTTACGTACAGGCCAGTTTGATATACGAGCAGTACTTC.

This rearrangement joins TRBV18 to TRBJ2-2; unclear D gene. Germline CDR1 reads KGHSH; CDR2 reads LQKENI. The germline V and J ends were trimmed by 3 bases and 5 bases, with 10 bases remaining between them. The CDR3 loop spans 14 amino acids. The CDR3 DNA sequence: TGTGCCAGCTCACCGGAGCGATGGACCGGGGAGCTGTTTTTT. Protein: CASSPERWTGELFF.

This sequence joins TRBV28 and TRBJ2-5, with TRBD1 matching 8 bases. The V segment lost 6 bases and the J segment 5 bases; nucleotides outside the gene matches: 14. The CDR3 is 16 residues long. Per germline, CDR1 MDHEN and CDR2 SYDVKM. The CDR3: CASSPAGQGAWETQYF. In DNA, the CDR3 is TGTGCCAGCAGCCCGGCTGGTCAGGGGGCTTGGGAGACCCAGTACTTC.

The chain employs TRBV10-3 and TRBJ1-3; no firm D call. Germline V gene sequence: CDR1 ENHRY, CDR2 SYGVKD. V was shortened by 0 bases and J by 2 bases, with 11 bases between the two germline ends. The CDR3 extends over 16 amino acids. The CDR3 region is CAISESTGRAGNTIYF. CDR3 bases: TGTGCCATCAGTGAGTCCACGGGAAGGGCTGGAAACACCATATATTTT.

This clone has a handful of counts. CDR3 in DNA: TGTGCCAGCAGCGCAGGCGGGGGGAGTTACTATGGCTACACCTTC. Translating gives CASSAGGGSYYGYTF. The J gene is TRBJ1-2, the V gene TRBV28, with D possibly matching TRBD1 (5 bases). V gave up 6 bases and J gave up 3 bases, with 17 bases separating them. Per the germline V gene, CDR1 is MDHEN and CDR2 is SYDVKM. The CDR3 totals 15 residues.

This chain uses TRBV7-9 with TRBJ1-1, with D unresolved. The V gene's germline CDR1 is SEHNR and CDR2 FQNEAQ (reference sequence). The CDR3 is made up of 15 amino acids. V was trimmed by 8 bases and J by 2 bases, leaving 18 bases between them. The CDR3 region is CASLRSPARNTEAFF. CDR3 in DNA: TGTGCCAGCCTCAGATCCCCCGCAAGAAACACTGAAGCTTTCTTT.

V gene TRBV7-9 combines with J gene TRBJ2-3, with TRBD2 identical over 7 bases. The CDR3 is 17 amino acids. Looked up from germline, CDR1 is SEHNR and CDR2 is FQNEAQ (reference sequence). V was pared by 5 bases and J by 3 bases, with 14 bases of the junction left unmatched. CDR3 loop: CASSQLRFGRGTDTQYF. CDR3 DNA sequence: TGTGCCAGCAGCCAACTCAGGTTTGGGAGGGGAACAGATACGCAGTATTTT. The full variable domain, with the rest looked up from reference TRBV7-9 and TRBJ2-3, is DTGVSQNPRHKITKRGQNVTFRCDPISEHNRLYWYRQTLGQGPEFLTYFQNEAQLEKSRLLSDRFSAERPKGSFSTLEIQRTEQGDSAMYLCASSQLRFGRGTDTQYFGPGTRLTVL.

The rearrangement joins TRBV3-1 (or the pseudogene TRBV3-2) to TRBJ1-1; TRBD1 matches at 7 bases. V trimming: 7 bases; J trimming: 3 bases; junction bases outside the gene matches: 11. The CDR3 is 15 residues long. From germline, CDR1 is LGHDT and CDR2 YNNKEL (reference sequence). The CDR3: CASTRQTGQYTEAFF. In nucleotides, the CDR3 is TGTGCCAGCACACGGCAGACAGGGCAATACACTGAAGCTTTCTTT.

The CDR3 protein is CASSQLPSRLLQETQYF. In DNA form, the CDR3 reads TGTGCCAGCAGCCAATTACCTTCCAGGTTGCTCCAAGAGACCCAGTACTTC. The rearrangement links TRBV3-1 (or the pseudogene TRBV3-2) to TRBJ2-5, with D unresolved. Germline loops: CDR1 LGHDT, CDR2 YNNKEL (reference sequence). V was clipped by 2 bases and J by 1 base, with 17 bases between them. The CDR3 covers 17 residues.

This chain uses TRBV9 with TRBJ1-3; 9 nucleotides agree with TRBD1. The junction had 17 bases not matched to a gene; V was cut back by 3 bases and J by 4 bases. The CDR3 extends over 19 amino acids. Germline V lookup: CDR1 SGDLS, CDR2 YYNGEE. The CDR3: CASSEGGGGQGIGGNTIYF. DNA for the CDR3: TGTGCCAGCAGCGAGGGCGGCGGGGGACAGGGAATTGGAGGAAACACCATATATTTT.

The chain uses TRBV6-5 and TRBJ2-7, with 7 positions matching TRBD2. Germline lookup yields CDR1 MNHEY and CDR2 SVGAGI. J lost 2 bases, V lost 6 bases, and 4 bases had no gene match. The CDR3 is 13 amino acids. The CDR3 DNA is TGTGCCAGCAGGGAGAGCGGGGCCTACGAGCAGTACTTC. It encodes CASRESGAYEQYF.

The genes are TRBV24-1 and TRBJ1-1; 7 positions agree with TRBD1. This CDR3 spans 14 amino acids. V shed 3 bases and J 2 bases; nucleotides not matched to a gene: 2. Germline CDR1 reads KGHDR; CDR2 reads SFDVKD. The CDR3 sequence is CATSDGTDNTEAFF. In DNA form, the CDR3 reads TGTGCCACCAGTGATGGGACAGATAACACTGAAGCTTTCTTT.

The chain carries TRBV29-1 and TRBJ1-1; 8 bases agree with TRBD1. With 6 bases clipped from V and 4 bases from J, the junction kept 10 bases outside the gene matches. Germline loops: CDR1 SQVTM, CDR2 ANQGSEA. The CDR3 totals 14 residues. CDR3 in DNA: TGCAGCGTGGCAACAGGGGGAGAGGTCACTGAAGCTTTCTTT. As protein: CSVATGGEVTEAFF.

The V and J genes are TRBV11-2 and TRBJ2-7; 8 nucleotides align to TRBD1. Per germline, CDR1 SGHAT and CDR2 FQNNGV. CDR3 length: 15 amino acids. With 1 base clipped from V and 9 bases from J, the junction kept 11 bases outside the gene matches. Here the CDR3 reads CASSLVGTGALVQYF. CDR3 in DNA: TGTGCCAGCAGCTTAGTTGGGACAGGCGCGCTTGTGCAGTACTTC.

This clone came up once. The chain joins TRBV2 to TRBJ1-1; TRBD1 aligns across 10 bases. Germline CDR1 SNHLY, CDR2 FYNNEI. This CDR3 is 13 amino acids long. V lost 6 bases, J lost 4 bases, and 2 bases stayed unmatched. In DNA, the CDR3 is TGTGCCAGCAGGGACAGGGGGGTCACTGAAGCTTTCTTT. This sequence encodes CASRDRGVTEAFF.

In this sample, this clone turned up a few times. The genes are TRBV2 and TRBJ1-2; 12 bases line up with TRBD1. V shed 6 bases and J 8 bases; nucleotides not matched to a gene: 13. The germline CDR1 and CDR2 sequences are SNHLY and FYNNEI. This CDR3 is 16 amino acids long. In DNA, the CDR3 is TGTGCCAGCAGCGAATTCCCCGGGACAGGGGGCGAGGGCTACACCTTC. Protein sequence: CASSEFPGTGGEGYTF.

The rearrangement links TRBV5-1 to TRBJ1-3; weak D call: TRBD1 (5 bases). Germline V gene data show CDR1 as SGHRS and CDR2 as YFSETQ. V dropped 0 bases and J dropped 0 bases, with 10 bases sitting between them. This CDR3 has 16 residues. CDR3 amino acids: CASSLEPQGSGNTIYF. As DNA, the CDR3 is TGCGCCAGCAGCTTGGAACCTCAGGGCTCTGGAAACACCATATATTTT. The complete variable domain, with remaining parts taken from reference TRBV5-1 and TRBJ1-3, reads KAGVTQTPRYLIKTRGQQVTLSCSPISGHRSVSWYQQTPGQGLQFLFEYFSETQRNKGNFPGRFSGRQFSNSRSEMNVSTLELGDSALYLCASSLEPQGSGNTIYFGEGSWLTVV.

The CDR3 spells CASSLDRDRRARGETQYF. The CDR3 DNA reads as TGTGCCAGCAGCTTGGACCGGGACAGGAGGGCCAGGGGGGAGACCCAGTACTTC. The chain carries TRBV5-4 and TRBJ2-5; 8 nucleotides align to TRBD1. V lost 0 bases and J lost 5; bases outside the gene matches: 15. CDR1 SGHNT and CDR2 YYREEE come from the germline V gene (reference sequence). This CDR3 has 18 amino acids.

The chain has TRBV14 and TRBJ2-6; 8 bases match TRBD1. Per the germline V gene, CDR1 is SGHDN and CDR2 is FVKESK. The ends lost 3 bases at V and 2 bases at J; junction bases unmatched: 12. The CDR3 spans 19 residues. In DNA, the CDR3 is TGTGCCAGCAGCCACCGGGACAGGTGGGATCCAGCTGGGGCCAACGTCCTGACTTTC. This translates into CASSHRDRWDPAGANVLTF. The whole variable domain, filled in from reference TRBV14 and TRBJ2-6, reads EAGVTQFPSHSVIEKGQTVTLRCDPISGHDNLYWYRRVMGKEIKFLLHFVKESKQDESGMPNNRFLAERTGGTYSTLKVQPAELEDSGVYFCASSHRDRWDPAGANVLTFGAGSRLTVL.

CDR3 DNA sequence: TGTGCCAGCAGCTTGGACGGAGGGGGGACAGCGTTTTTCTACGGCTACACCTTC. This gives the protein CASSLDGGGTAFFYGYTF. This rearrangement joins TRBV5-6 to TRBJ1-2; TRBD1 aligns across 7 bases. The V segment lost 0 bases and the J segment 8 bases; nucleotides outside the gene matches: 19. Germline loops: CDR1 SGHDT, CDR2 YYEEEE. This CDR3 is 18 amino acids long.

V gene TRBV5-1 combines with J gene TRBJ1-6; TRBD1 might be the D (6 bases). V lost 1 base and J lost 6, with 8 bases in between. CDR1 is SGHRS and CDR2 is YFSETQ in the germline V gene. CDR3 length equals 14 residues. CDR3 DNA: TGCGCCAGCAGCTTGAGGACAGTTAATTCACCCCTCCACTTT. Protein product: CASSLRTVNSPLHF.

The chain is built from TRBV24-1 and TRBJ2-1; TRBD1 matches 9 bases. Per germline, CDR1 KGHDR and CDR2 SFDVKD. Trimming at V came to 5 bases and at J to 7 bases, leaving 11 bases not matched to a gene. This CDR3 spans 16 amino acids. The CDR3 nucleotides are TGTGCCACCAGTGGAACCGGGACAGGGTTTAATAATGAGCAGTTCTTC. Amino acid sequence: CATSGTGTGFNNEQFF.

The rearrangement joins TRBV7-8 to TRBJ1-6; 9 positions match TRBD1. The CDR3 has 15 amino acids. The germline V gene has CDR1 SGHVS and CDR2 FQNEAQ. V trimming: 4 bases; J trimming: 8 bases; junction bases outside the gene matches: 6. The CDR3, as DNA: TGTGCCAGCAGCTCCTCTCGGACAGGGGATTCACCCCTCCACTTT. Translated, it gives CASSSSRTGDSPLHF.

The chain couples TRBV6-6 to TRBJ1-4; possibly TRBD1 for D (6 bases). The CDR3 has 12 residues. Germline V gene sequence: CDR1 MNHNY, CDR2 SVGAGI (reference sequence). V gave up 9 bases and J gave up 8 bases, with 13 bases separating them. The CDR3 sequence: CASSGVGEKLFF. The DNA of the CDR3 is TGTGCCAGTTCAGGGGTAGGAGAAAAACTGTTTTTT.

The CDR3 DNA sequence: TGTGCCAGCAGAGGAAGGACAGGGATGAACACTGAAGCTTTCTTT. Protein sequence: CASRGRTGMNTEAFF. V is TRBV2 and J is TRBJ1-1, with 8 bases identical to TRBD1. Germline CDR1 reads SNHLY; CDR2 reads FYNNEI. The CDR3 loop spans 15 amino acids. Germline trimming cut 6 bases from V and 0 bases from J; bases unmatched to any gene: 6.

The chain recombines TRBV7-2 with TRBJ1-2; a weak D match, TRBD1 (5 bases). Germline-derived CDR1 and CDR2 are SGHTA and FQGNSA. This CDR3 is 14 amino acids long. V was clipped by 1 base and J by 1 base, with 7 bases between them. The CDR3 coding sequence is TGTGCCAGCAGCTTAGGCAGGGTTAACTATGGCTACACCTTC. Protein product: CASSLGRVNYGYTF.

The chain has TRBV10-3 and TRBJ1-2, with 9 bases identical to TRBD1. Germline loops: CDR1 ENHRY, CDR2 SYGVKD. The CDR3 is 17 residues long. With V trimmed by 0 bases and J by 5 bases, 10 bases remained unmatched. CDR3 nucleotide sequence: TGTGCCATCAGTGAGTCAGGAAAGAGGGACAGGGAATATGGCTACACCTTC. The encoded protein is CAISESGKRDREYGYTF.

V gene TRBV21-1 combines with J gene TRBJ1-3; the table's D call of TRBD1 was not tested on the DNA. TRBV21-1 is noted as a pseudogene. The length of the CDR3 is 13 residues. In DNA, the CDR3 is TGTGCCAGCACCAAGGACAGCGGAAACACCATATATTTT. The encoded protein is CASTKDSGNTIYF.